This T cell receptor (beta chain) stems from a study of blood T cell repertoires in COVID-19. Whole-study context: The analysed material was cDNA or gDNA that came from T cells, B-cell-depleted T cells, or PBMCs.

Trimming removed 6 bases at V and 2 bases at J, with 5 bases between. CDR1 DFQATT and CDR2 SNEGSKA come from the germline V gene (reference sequence). The CDR3 length is 11 residues. Here immunoSEQ multiplex PCR was the method, and the copy in TCRdb shows in-frame clones only, minus some. This sample carries about 170,000 clones, approximately 90% of them seen once, and the ten largest clones take almost 5%. During active infection, Seattle patients enrolled and were then monitored through disease. The sequence derives from a man between 18 and 35 years old with COVID-19, enrolled during active disease. The specimen sequenced was peripheral blood. The J gene is TRBJ2-1, the V gene TRBV20-1; D is ambiguous. The CDR3 DNA reads TGCAGTGCCTATACCTACAATGAGCAGTTCTTC. As protein: CSAYTYNEQFF.